The rows below give T cell receptor beta chains drawn from one sample of a study of T-cell memory formation after mild COVID-19. One entry per CDR3 protein results from TCRdb running MiXCR on the 5' RACE reads. This table has about 190,000 distinct CDR3 sequences, around 18% appearing once. Source material: PBMCs or a T cell subset sorted from them (not recorded which). The receptor source for this set is an adult woman who had mild COVID-19 (a few samples of this study predate the infection). Cell type and time point are not known. Both conserved end residues are part of each CDR3. D genes are given only for firm matches. Part of the rows lack a size; the others show once, few, many or a class for expanded clones.

TRBV7-2	TRBJ1-5	few	NA	TGTGCCAGCAGCAGCTTCGGGGGATATAGCAATCAGCCCCAGCATTTT	CASSSFGGYSNQPQHF
TRBV12-3/TRBV12-4	TRBJ2-1	NA	NA	TGTGCCAGCAGTTTAGAAGGACCCTATGAGCAGTTCTTC	CASSLEGPYEQFF
TRBV12-3/TRBV12-4	TRBJ2-1	few	NA	TGTGCCAGCCTCGGTGAAGCGGGCGCCGGCAATGAGCAGTTCTTC	CASLGEAGAGNEQFF
TRBV7-9	TRBJ2-7	NA	TRBD1	TGTGCCAGCAGCTTAGGAGGACAGGGGTGGAGGGAGCAGTACTTC	CASSLGGQGWREQYF
TRBV9	TRBJ2-5	few	NA	TGTGCCAGCAGCGTCGCCGGGACATATCAAGAGACCCAGTACTTC	CASSVAGTYQETQYF
TRBV12-3/TRBV12-4	TRBJ2-7	NA	TRBD1	TGTGCCAGCAGTAGAAGACAGGGTTGGGAGGAGCAGTACTTC	CASSRRQGWEEQYF
TRBV4-1	TRBJ1-2	NA	NA	TGCGCCAGCAGCCAAGTTACTAGGGGGGCTCTCTATGGCTACACCTTC	CASSQVTRGALYGYTF
TRBV12-3/TRBV12-4	TRBJ2-7	few	TRBD1	TGTGCCAGCAGTTTAAGGAACAGGGGGCTCTCCGAGCAGTACTTC	CASSLRNRGLSEQYF
TRBV20-1	TRBJ1-5	few	NA	TGCAGTGCTAGAGGCGGGGCCCGTGGGAATCAGCCCCAGCATTTT	CSARGGARGNQPQHF
TRBV12-3/TRBV12-4	TRBJ1-4	NA	NA	TGTGCCAGCAGGGGTAATGAAAAACTGTTTTTT	CASRGNEKLFF
TRBV24-1	TRBJ2-7	NA	TRBD2	TGTGCCACCAGTGCGGGGGGAGCACGCGAGCAGTACTTC	CATSAGGAREQYF
TRBV12-3/TRBV12-4	TRBJ2-2	many	NA	TGTGCCAGCAGTTTAGTTGGCAGCGGGGAGCTGTTTTTT	CASSLVGSGELFF
TRBV2	TRBJ1-5	NA	NA	TGTGCCAGCACCGGACAATACAATCAGCCCCAGCATTTT	CASTGQYNQPQHF
TRBV5-1	TRBJ2-1	few	TRBD2	TGCGCCAGCAGCTTGGCTAGCGGGAGTGGAGGTGAGCAGTTCTTC	CASSLASGSGGEQFF
TRBV5-1	TRBJ2-7	NA	TRBD1	TGCGCCAGCAGCCGAACAGGGGAGATTGTTTCCTACGAGCAGTACTTC	CASSRTGEIVSYEQYF
TRBV11-2	TRBJ1-6	NA	NA	TGTGCCAGCAGCTTTATGGATTCACCCCTCCACTTT	CASSFMDSPLHF
TRBV5-1	TRBJ1-1	NA	NA	TGCGCCAGCAGCCCCCGGGGCACAGGCACTGAAGCTTTCTTT	CASSPRGTGTEAFF
TRBV6-2/TRBV6-3	TRBJ2-1	few	NA	TGTGCCAGCACCCCGGGCTATCCGGAGGATGAGCAGTTCTTC	CASTPGYPEDEQFF
TRBV12-3/TRBV12-4	TRBJ1-4	NA	NA	TGTGCCAGCAGGGCTGCAGGGTTTACTAATGAAAAACTGTTTTTT	CASRAAGFTNEKLFF
TRBV12-3/TRBV12-4	TRBJ1-5	few	NA	TGTGCCAGCAGTTTAGGGGAAGGAATTCAGCCCCAGCATTTT	CASSLGEGIQPQHF
TRBV5-8	TRBJ2-7	few	TRBD2	TGTGCCAGCAGCTTGGGGCTAGCGGGAGTAGCCGAGCAGTACTTC	CASSLGLAGVAEQYF
TRBV5-1	TRBJ1-2	NA	TRBD1	TGCGCCAGCAGCTTGGCCCGGACAGGGCCGAACTATGGCTACACCTTC	CASSLARTGPNYGYTF
TRBV4-1	TRBJ1-1	NA	TRBD1	TGCGCCAGCAGCCAGAGGGACAGGACGAACACTGAAGCTTTCTTT	CASSQRDRTNTEAFF
TRBV12-3/TRBV12-4	TRBJ1-2	NA	TRBD1	TGTGCCAGCAGTTTGAGCGGGACAGCTCGTTATGGCTACACCTTC	CASSLSGTARYGYTF
TRBV4-1	TRBJ2-7	few	NA	TGCGCCAGCAGCCAAACAGGGACGTACGAGCAGTACTTC	CASSQTGTYEQYF
TRBV7-3	TRBJ2-1	NA	NA	TGTGCCAGCAGCTTAATGGGGGACTCCAATGAGCAGTTCTTC	CASSLMGDSNEQFF
TRBV20-1	TRBJ2-5	NA	NA	TGCAGTGCGACTCTCCAAGAGACCCAGTACTTC	CSATLQETQYF
TRBV5-1	TRBJ2-5	few	NA	TGCGCCAGCAGGTCCAACCAAGAGACCCAGTACTTC	CASRSNQETQYF
TRBV27	TRBJ2-1	NA	NA	TGTGCCAGCAGTTTAAAAACCTCCTACAATGAGCAGTTCTTC	CASSLKTSYNEQFF
TRBV6-5	TRBJ2-1	few	TRBD2	TGTGCCAGCAGTTACTCTAGCGGGGGGGCAAGCTACAATGAGCAGTTCTTC	CASSYSSGGASYNEQFF
TRBV7-9	TRBJ1-1	few	NA	TGTGCCAGCAGCTTAGGAACTGGGGCTCCCACTGAAGCTTTCTTT	CASSLGTGAPTEAFF
TRBV10-2	TRBJ2-7	few	NA	TGCGCCAGCAGTGATCAGGGTCTCCAGCAGTACTTC	CASSDQGLQQYF
TRBV5-1	TRBJ2-2	few	NA	TGCGCCAGCAGCTTGGCCAAGAACACCGGGGAGCTGTTTTTT	CASSLAKNTGELFF
TRBV6-6	TRBJ2-2	NA	NA	TGTGCCAGCAGTTACTCGACATCCGCCGGGGAGCTGTTTTTT	CASSYSTSAGELFF
TRBV5-4	TRBJ2-7	NA	NA	TGTGCCAGCAGCTTGGGCGGGCAGACTTACGAGCAGTACTTC	CASSLGGQTYEQYF
TRBV12-3/TRBV12-4	TRBJ1-2	few	NA	TGTGCCAGCAGTTTAGCCCCGGTCGGAGGGGGCTACACCTTC	CASSLAPVGGGYTF
TRBV20-1	TRBJ1-1	NA	NA	TGCAGTGCTAGAGATAATCGAAAGGTGGAGACTGAAGCTTTCTTT	CSARDNRKVETEAFF
TRBV6-1	TRBJ1-5	NA	TRBD1	TGTGCCAGCAGTGAAGGCCCCAGGGGGAGCAATCAGCCCCAGCATTTT	CASSEGPRGSNQPQHF
TRBV6-1	TRBJ1-4	few	NA	TGTGCCAGCAGTGAAGCGCTTCGCGTAACTAATGAAAAACTGTTTTTT	CASSEALRVTNEKLFF
TRBV20-1	TRBJ2-3	NA	TRBD2	TGCAGTGCCCTTTTGGTGGGGGGGAACACAGATACGCAGTATTTT	CSALLVGGNTDTQYF
TRBV6-5	TRBJ2-1	NA	NA	TGTGCCAGCACCGGCTCCTACAATGAGCAGTTCTTC	CASTGSYNEQFF
TRBV20-1	TRBJ1-1	NA	TRBD1	TGCAGTGCCAGAAAAGGGACAGGCCTGAACACTGAAGCTTTCTTT	CSARKGTGLNTEAFF
TRBV4-1	TRBJ2-2	NA	NA	TGCGCCAGCAGCGCCCGGGAAGGGCCGAACACCGGGGAGCTGTTTTTT	CASSAREGPNTGELFF
TRBV5-1	TRBJ2-2	few	NA	TGCGCCAGCAGCGTACGGCTTCCCAACACCGGGGAGCTGTTTTTT	CASSVRLPNTGELFF
TRBV3-1	TRBJ2-5	NA	NA	TGTGCCAGCAGCCAAGATACCCTATTGCAGGAGACCCAGTACTTC	CASSQDTLLQETQYF
TRBV18	TRBJ1-5	NA	NA	TGTGCCAGCTCAGGAGGTTTGGAGCCCCAGCATTTT	CASSGGLEPQHF
TRBV20-1	TRBJ1-2	NA	TRBD1	TGCAGTGCATTCGGACAGGGGCTAACCTATGGCTACACCTTC	CSAFGQGLTYGYTF
TRBV6-6	TRBJ2-2	few	NA	TGTGCCATCGCTCAGGGAAGGGCCGGGGAGCTGTTTTTT	CAIAQGRAGELFF
TRBV4-1	TRBJ1-6	NA	TRBD1	TGCGCCAGCAGCCAAGGGGGACAGGGTGACAATTCACCCCTCCACTTT	CASSQGGQGDNSPLHF
TRBV10-3	TRBJ1-1	NA	TRBD1	TGTGCCATCAATGCCGGGACAGCGAACACTGAAGCTTTCTTT	CAINAGTANTEAFF